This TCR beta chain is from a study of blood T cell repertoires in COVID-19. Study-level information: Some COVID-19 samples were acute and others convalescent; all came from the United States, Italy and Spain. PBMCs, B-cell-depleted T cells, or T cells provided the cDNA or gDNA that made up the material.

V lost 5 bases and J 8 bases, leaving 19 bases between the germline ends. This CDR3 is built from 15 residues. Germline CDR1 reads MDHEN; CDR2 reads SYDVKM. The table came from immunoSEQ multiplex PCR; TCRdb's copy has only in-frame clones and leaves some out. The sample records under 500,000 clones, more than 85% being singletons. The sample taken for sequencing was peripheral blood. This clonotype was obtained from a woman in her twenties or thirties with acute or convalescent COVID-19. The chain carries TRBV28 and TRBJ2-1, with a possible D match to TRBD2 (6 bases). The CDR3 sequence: CASSPRGETFDEQFF. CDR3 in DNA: TGTGCCAGCAGTCCGCGCGGGGAGACCTTTGATGAGCAGTTCTTC.